This passage covers 5 T cell receptor beta chains from one sample sequenced in a study of cytomegalovirus exposure and HLA in healthy donors. Primers for the PCR totalled 60 Vbeta and 13 Jbeta. Profiled with immunoSEQ multiplex PCR; TCRdb holds only in-frame clones, not every one. The sample lists 150,000 to 200,000 clones, roughly 80% occurring once. The source material was PBMCs. These TCRs come from a human donor in good health.

The chain couples TRBV18 to TRBJ1-3, with D perhaps matching TRBD1 (5 bases). V dropped 4 bases and J dropped 2 bases, with 6 bases sitting between them. The CDR3 has 13 residues. Germline loops: CDR1 KGHSH, CDR2 LQKENI. CDR3 coding DNA: TGTGCCAGCTCACTGGACACTGGAAACACCATATATTTT. As protein: CASSLDTGNTIYF.

The chain carries TRBV6-4 and TRBJ1-6; 9 positions match TRBD1. This CDR3 contains 14 residues. Per germline, CDR1 MRHNA and CDR2 SNTAGT. V lost 2 bases to trimming and J lost 10 bases; unmatched junction nucleotides: 3. CDR3 protein: CASSDRDRASPLHF. DNA of the CDR3: TGTGCCAGCAGTGACAGGGACAGGGCATCACCCCTCCACTTT.

The rearrangement uses TRBV7-6 and TRBJ2-5; TRBD1 matches at 11 bases. J gave up 5 bases and V 7 bases, and 9 bases lay outside the gene matches. This CDR3 comprises 15 residues. From germline, CDR1 is SGHVS and CDR2 FNYEAQ. For the CDR3, the DNA is TGTGCCAGCACCTATCTGGACAGGGGGCACGAGACCCAGTACTTC. Encoded protein: CASTYLDRGHETQYF.

V gene TRBV29-1 combines with J gene TRBJ1-3; tentative D call: TRBD1 (6 bases). CDR3 size: 17 residues. From germline, CDR1 is SQVTM and CDR2 ANQGSEA. V was trimmed by 2 bases and J by 0 bases, leaving 17 bases between them. The CDR3 loop reads CSVETTGSINSGNTIYF. The CDR3 nucleotides are TGCAGCGTTGAAACGACAGGATCCATAAACTCTGGAAACACCATATATTTT.

This clone appeared once. The V gene is TRBV5-1, the J gene TRBJ2-7; 9 nucleotides agree with TRBD1. Per the germline V gene, CDR1 is SGHRS and CDR2 is YFSETQ. The CDR3 totals 14 residues. The V gene end was trimmed by 0 bases and the J gene end by 3 bases; junction bases not matched to a gene: 1. The CDR3 nucleotides read TGCGCCAGCAGCTTGGAGACAGGGGGCTACGAGCAGTACTTC. Protein sequence: CASSLETGGYEQYF. Together with reference TRBV5-1 and TRBJ2-7, the CDR3 gives the full variable domain: KAGVTQTPRYLIKTRGQQVTLSCSPISGHRSVSWYQQTPGQGLQFLFEYFSETQRNKGNFPGRFSGRQFSNSRSEMNVSTLELGDSALYLCASSLETGGYEQYFGPGTRLTVT.